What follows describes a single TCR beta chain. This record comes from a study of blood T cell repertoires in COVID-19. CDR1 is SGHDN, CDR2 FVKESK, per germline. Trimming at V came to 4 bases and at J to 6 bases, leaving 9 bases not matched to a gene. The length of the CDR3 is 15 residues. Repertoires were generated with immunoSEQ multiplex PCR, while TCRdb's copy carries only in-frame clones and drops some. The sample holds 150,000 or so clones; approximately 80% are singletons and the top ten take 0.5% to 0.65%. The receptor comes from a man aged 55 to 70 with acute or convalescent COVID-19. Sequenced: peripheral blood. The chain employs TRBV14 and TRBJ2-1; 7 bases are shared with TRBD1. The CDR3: CASSRTDRETNEQFF. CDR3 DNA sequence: TGTGCCAGCAGCCGGACCGACAGGGAGACCAATGAGCAGTTCTTC.